This entry features one T cell receptor (beta chain) sequence. This table comes from immunoSEQ multiplex PCR, and its TCRdb copy is limited to in-frame clones, with some not included. Of approximately 260,000 clones listed, around 80% are singletons. These data come from a study of blood T cell repertoires in COVID-19. CDR3 length: 13 residues. V was clipped by 6 bases and J by 12 bases; unmatched bases: 8. The gene calls are TRBV12-3 or TRBV12-4 and TRBJ1-6, with 7 bases lining up with TRBD1. This clonotype was sampled from a woman between 40 and 55 years old with active or convalescent COVID-19. Material: peripheral blood. The CDR3 spells CASSRGQPGPLHF. The CDR3 DNA reads TGTGCCAGCAGCCGGGGACAGCCGGGACCCCTCCACTTT.